This is a list of T cell receptor beta chains from one sample in a study of blood T cell repertoires in COVID-19. Using immunoSEQ multiplex PCR, the repertoire was profiled, and TCRdb retains in-frame clones only, with some absent. In the table there are around 26,000 clones, around 88% of which are singletons. The sample taken for sequencing was peripheral blood. These receptors were taken from a human donor with active COVID-19. The donor label of this sample is uncertain. Both conserved end residues are part of each CDR3. D genes are given only for firm matches. For some rows the clone size is stated as once, few or many, or as a class when expanded; others skip it.

j_call d_call v_call clone_size cdr3_nt cdr3_aa
TRBJ2-7 TRBD1 TRBV5-1 . TGCGCCAGCAGCCTGACAGGGGGCGAGCAGTACTTC CASSLTGGEQYF
TRBJ2-5 TRBD2 TRBV5-8 once TGTGCCAGCAGCTTGGCGGGAGGGAGGGAGGAGACCCAGTACTTC CASSLAGGREETQYF
TRBJ1-1 . TRBV11-3 once TGTGCCAGCAGCTTCTCAGAGAACACTGAAGCTTTCTTT CASSFSENTEAFF
TRBJ1-1 . TRBV5-1 . TGCGCCACCAAACGCCGGGAGAACACTGAAGCTTTCTTT CATKRRENTEAFF
TRBJ2-6 TRBD1 TRBV4-1 . TGCGCCAGCAGCCGGGACAGGGGTTCTGTATCTGGGGCCAACGTCCTGACTTTC CASSRDRGSVSGANVLTF
TRBJ1-4 TRBD1 TRBV3-1/TRBV3-2 . TGTGCCAGCAATTTCCGACAGGGGGCGAATGAAAAACTGTTTTTT CASNFRQGANEKLFF
TRBJ1-4 . TRBV9 . TGTGCCAGCAGCGTAGAGGCAGGGGCACATGAAAAACTGTTTTTT CASSVEAGAHEKLFF
TRBJ2-1 . TRBV6-5 once TGTGCCAGCAGTCTTACAGGGAACTATGAGCAGTTCTTC CASSLTGNYEQFF
TRBJ1-1 . TRBV5-6 . TGTGCCAGCAGCTTGGCAGGTTTTGAAGCTTTCTTT CASSLAGFEAFF
TRBJ2-7 TRBD1 TRBV7-8 few TGTGCCAGCAGCGAACACAGGGGACCCTCCTACGAGCAGTACTTC CASSEHRGPSYEQYF
TRBJ1-2 TRBD1 TRBV24-1 . TGTGCCACCAGTGATCCCGGGACAGGGGGCGAAGGCTACACCTTC CATSDPGTGGEGYTF
TRBJ1-1 TRBD1 TRBV6-6 . TGTGCCAGCAGTTACAGGACAGGGAACACTGAAGCTTTCTTT CASSYRTGNTEAFF
TRBJ2-1 . TRBV19 . TGTGCCAGTAATTTGCGGGGAGGCCAAAATGAGCAGTTCTTC CASNLRGGQNEQFF
TRBJ2-1 TRBD1 TRBV6-5 . TGTGCCAGCAGACCGGACAGGGGAAACAATGAGCAGTTCTTC CASRPDRGNNEQFF
TRBJ1-2 TRBD1 TRBV10-3 . TGTGCCATCAGCCAGGACAGGGTAGATGGCTACACCTTC CAISQDRVDGYTF
TRBJ2-1 TRBD2 TRBV5-1 . TGCGCCAGCAGCTTATCCCTAGCGGGAGTTATGAAATGGGATGAGCAGTTCTTC CASSLSLAGVMKWDEQFF
TRBJ2-6 . TRBV19 . TGTGCCTCCAGGTTCTCTGGGGCCAACGTCCTGACTTTC CASRFSGANVLTF
TRBJ1-6 . TRBV5-4 . TGTGCCAGCAGCCTTGGGGAGCACTCCTATAATTCACCCCTCCACTTT CASSLGEHSYNSPLHF
TRBJ2-3 TRBD1 TRBV5-1 . TGCGCCAGCTTCCAGACAGGGGGCGAAGTCGATACGCAGTATTTT CASFQTGGEVDTQYF
TRBJ2-5 . TRBV7-2 . TGTGCCAGCAGCTTAGTCCTTCAGGAGACCCAGTACTTC CASSLVLQETQYF
TRBJ1-2 . TRBV19 . TGTGCCAGTAGGCTCGACAGAATCAATGGTGGCTACACCTTC CASRLDRINGGYTF
TRBJ2-7 . TRBV7-2 . TGTGCCAGCAGCGCATCAGCAGGACTCTCCTACGAGCAGTACTTC CASSASAGLSYEQYF